This T cell receptor (beta chain) is from a study of CXCR3-negative and CXCR3-positive naive CD8 T cells. On this clonotype itself: Its target is unknown.

The CDR3 is 16 residues long. CDR1 DFQATT and CDR2 SNEGSKA come from the germline V gene (reference sequence). The libraries of TRB cDNA were prepared using 5' RACE with UMI labels. Following a re-call of the 5' RACE reads, TCRdb has one entry per CDR3 protein and lacks DNA. There are 65,000 to 75,000 distinct CDR3 sequences in the sample, with 0.71% held by the top ten. General study findings and limits: Freshly isolated PBMCs were used in most assays, given partial CXCR3 loss after freezing. TRB CDR3 properties were used to infer TCR strength, and surface CD5 was comparable between naive subsets. CXCR3-positive naive cells had TRB CDR3s that were more hydrophobic than CXCR3-negative naive cells had.

This receptor was identified in a human donor in good health. Some clones in this sample may be carry-over from other donors' samples. Sample: naive CXCR3+ CD8+ T cells from blood. Subset in this sample: CD45RO-CCR7+CD27+CD95- naive CD8+ T cells expressing CXCR3 (TNR3+). This chain links TRBV20-1 with TRBJ2-4; TCRdb's assignment of TRBD1 cannot be checked, as there is no DNA. Here the CDR3 reads CSASESGGLAKNIQYF.